These 7 T cell receptor beta chains share one sample of origin, sequenced in a study of blood T cells in healthy people across ages. It was with a sample-barcoded 5' primer and a J-beta primer mix that a second PCR of roughly 7 to 12 cycles was run. One entry per CDR3 protein, called by TCRdb with MiXCR from the 5' RACE reads. The data hold approximately 810,000 distinct CDR3 sequences, with under 40% observed a single time. Sequenced: blood. The receptor source for this set is a man aged 18 to 29 in good health.

This sequence joins TRBV7-9 and TRBJ1-1; 7 bases are a match to TRBD1. Germline CDR1 is SEHNR and CDR2 is FQNEAQ (reference sequence). The CDR3 runs 15 residues. V shed 5 bases and J 1 base; nucleotides not matched to a gene: 7. For the CDR3, the DNA is TGTGCCAGCAGCGTGGGACAGTCGGCGAACACTGAAGCTTTCTTT. Translation: CASSVGQSANTEAFF.

The chain is built from TRBV11-2 and TRBJ1-2, with D tentatively TRBD1 (5 bases). The V and J ends lost 0 bases and 2 bases respectively, with 10 bases between them. Germline lookup yields CDR1 SGHAT and CDR2 FQNNGV. This CDR3 is 15 amino acids long. CDR3 in amino acids: CASSLETKGNYGYTF. CDR3 in DNA: TGTGCCAGCAGCTTAGAGACCAAGGGGAACTATGGCTACACCTTC.

There are many counts of this clonotype. The gene calls are TRBV6-6 and TRBJ2-7, with D possibly matching TRBD1 (6 bases). Trimming removed 4 bases from V and 2 bases from J, with 9 bases in between. Germline V gives CDR1 MNHNY, CDR2 SVGAGI (reference sequence). The CDR3 is 13 residues long. In nucleotides, the CDR3 is TGTGCCAGCAGTTCCGGACAGACCTACGAGCAGTACTTC. The encoded protein is CASSSGQTYEQYF.

V is TRBV6-6 and J is TRBJ1-4, with D hard to call. Germline assignment: CDR1 MNHNY and CDR2 SVGAGI (reference sequence). V was shortened by 4 bases and J by 6 bases, with 6 bases between the two germline ends. The CDR3 is 12 amino acids. CDR3 loop: CASSSTDEKLFF. The CDR3 coding sequence is TGTGCCAGCAGTTCCACTGATGAAAAACTGTTTTTT.

This clonotype has only a few counts. The rearrangement links TRBV7-2 to TRBJ2-7; 9 bases agree with TRBD2. Germline CDR1 SGHTA, CDR2 FQGNSA. After removal of 0 bases from V and 0 bases from J, the junction contained 3 bases not matched to a gene. The CDR3 runs 16 residues. CDR3 loop: CASSLAPAGGSYEQYF. Here the CDR3 DNA reads TGTGCCAGCAGCTTAGCCCCAGCGGGGGGCTCCTACGAGCAGTACTTC.

J is TRBJ1-1 and V is TRBV6-2 or TRBV6-3, with TRBD1 identical over 8 bases. Per germline, CDR1 MNHEY and CDR2 SVGEGT. With V trimmed by 6 bases and J by 0 bases, 6 bases remained unmatched. The CDR3 is 15 amino acids. The CDR3 DNA follows: TGTGCCAGCAGCCACCCGGGACAGGTGAACACTGAAGCTTTCTTT. Amino acids: CASSHPGQVNTEAFF.

This clonotype was seen ten or more times. This CDR3 is CSVEGESTDTQYF. Here the CDR3 DNA reads TGCAGCGTTGAGGGGGAGAGCACAGATACGCAGTATTTT. The chain is built from TRBV29-1 and TRBJ2-3, with D perhaps TRBD1 or TRBD2 (5 bases each). The CDR3 has 13 residues. The V and J ends lost 3 bases and 0 bases respectively, with 7 bases between them. The germline V gene has CDR1 SQVTM and CDR2 ANQGSEA.